This TCR beta chain emerged from a study of T-cell memory formation after mild COVID-19. Across the whole study: Largely donor-specific TCR clusters were found.

CDR1 is SEHNR, CDR2 FQNEAQ, per germline (reference sequence). The V end lost 3 bases, the J end lost 1 base, and 9 bases lay between the germline ends. The CDR3 is made up of 15 amino acids. In its sample, this clonotype was seen a few times. TCRdb re-derived calls from the 5' RACE reads in MiXCR, one entry per CDR3 protein. Among hundreds of thousands of distinct CDR3 sequences listed, roughly 20% were seen once. This chain links TRBV7-9 with TRBJ2-2, with D perhaps matching TRBD1 (5 bases). The clonotype comes from an adult woman who had mild COVID-19 (a few samples of this study predate the infection). Cell type and time point are not known. The sample consisted of PBMCs or a T cell subset sorted from them (not recorded which). The CDR3 loop reads CASSFLRGNTGELFF. The CDR3 DNA is TGTGCCAGCAGCTTTCTTAGGGGGAACACCGGGGAGCTGTTTTTT.